These 22 T cell receptor beta chains were all obtained from the same sample, sequenced in a study of regulatory T cells in long-lasting Graves disease. For TCR beta, libraries came from iRepertoire HTBI primers and Arm-PCR of CDR3 regions. TCRdb analysed the multiplex PCR reads with MiXCR anew, one entry per CDR3 protein. This sample has around 450,000 distinct CDR3 sequences, with over 12% found just once. Documented time point: newly diagnosed GD, antithyroid drugs for less than 3 months. Extracted RNA from PBMCs served as the source of the TCR library. Another study also made use of these data, one on T cells in Graves' hyperthyroidism and ophthalmopathy.

The sample here was peripheral blood mononuclear cells (PBMCs), taken at new diagnosis, from a patient treated with antithyroid drugs. These receptors came from a middle-aged woman with Graves disease.

This clonotype has only a few counts. Possible read error: a much larger clone is one base away. The chain links TRBV5-5 to TRBJ1-1; a weak D match, TRBD1 (5 bases). The length of the CDR3 is 14 residues. Germline CDR1 and CDR2: SGHKS and YYEKEE (reference sequence). For the CDR3, the DNA is TGTGCCAGCGGCTTGGAGGCTGGGGGCACTGAAGCTTTCTTT. As protein: CASGLEAGGTEAFF.

This clonotype was observed a few times. This may stem from a read error, because a much larger clone lies one nucleotide away. This likely comes from a read error, as the CDR3 has no conserved phenylalanine or tryptophan at its end. This chain links TRBV27 with TRBJ1-1; D is ambiguous. Trimming removed 6 bases at V and 4 bases at J, with 18 bases between. The CDR3 totals 15 residues. The germline gives CDR1 MNHEY, CDR2 SMNVEV (reference sequence). CDR3 region: CASSLGAQSGTEAFL. The CDR3 bases are TGTGCCAGCAGCCTGGGAGCACAAAGTGGCACTGAAGCTTTCCTT.

This clonotype was observed many times. The CDR3 sequence: CSANSGGTDSPLHF. The DNA for the CDR3 is TGCAGTGCTAACAGTGGGGGGACTGATTCACCCCTCCACTTT. This chain joins TRBV20-1 and TRBJ1-6; D perhaps matches TRBD1 (5 bases). In germline, CDR1 is DFQATT, CDR2 SNEGSKA (reference sequence). The V end lost 4 bases, the J end lost 8 bases, and 15 bases lay between the germline ends. CDR3 size: 14 residues.

This clonotype was seen at least ten times. The J gene is TRBJ2-3, the V gene TRBV14; D remains unclear. CDR1 and CDR2 (germline): SGHDN, FVKESK. The CDR3 has 15 amino acids. V was clipped by 3 bases and J by 3 bases, with 13 bases between them. The CDR3 bases are TGTGCCAGCAGCCACCGGTGGTTTGAAACAGATACGCAGTATTTT. This gives the protein CASSHRWFETDTQYF.

This clonotype was counted ten times or more. V is TRBV10-3 and J is TRBJ2-5; 7 nucleotides match TRBD1. Germline CDR1 and CDR2: ENHRY and SYGVKD. This CDR3 is built from 14 residues. V was clipped by 7 bases and J by 2 bases; unmatched bases: 7. The CDR3 sequence is CAITPGQTQETQYF. In DNA form, the CDR3 reads TGTGCCATCACCCCGGGACAGACTCAAGAGACCCAGTACTTC.

This clonotype was recorded many times. The DNA for the CDR3 is TGTGCCAGTAGCTCCGGGACGTGTAATTCACCCCTCCACTTT. This gives the protein CASSSGTCNSPLHF. V gene TRBV19 combines with J gene TRBJ1-6; a possible D gene is TRBD1 (5 bases). The V end was cut by 6 bases, the J end by 6 bases, with 12 bases between. There are 14 residues in the CDR3. Germline CDR1 LNHDA, CDR2 SQIVND (reference sequence).

The V and J genes are TRBV28 and TRBJ2-5; TRBD2 matches 10 bases. The CDR3 runs to 15 residues. Germline V gene sequence: CDR1 MDHEN, CDR2 SYDVKM. After removal of 6 bases from V and 4 bases from J, the junction contained 8 bases not matched to a gene. CDR3 loop: CASRAQSGRGETQYF. DNA of the CDR3: TGTGCCAGCAGAGCACAAAGCGGGAGGGGAGAGACCCAGTACTTC.

The chain links TRBV28 to TRBJ1-2; 7 nucleotides agree with TRBD1. The CDR3 is made up of 12 amino acids. Germline CDR1 is MDHEN and CDR2 is SYDVKM. With V trimmed by 10 bases and J by 7 bases, 9 bases remained unmatched. The CDR3 reads CATKTGFAGYTF. CDR3 DNA: TGTGCCACCAAGACAGGGTTTGCTGGCTACACCTTC.

This clonotype was picked up many times. This sequence joins TRBV2 and TRBJ2-7, with 9 bases that match TRBD1. J gave up 4 bases and V 8 bases, and 9 bases lay outside the gene matches. The germline V gene encodes CDR1 SNHLY and CDR2 FYNNEI. This CDR3 spans 14 amino acids. The CDR3 DNA is TGTGCCAGCCGGCCGGGACAGGGATCGTACGAGCAGTACTTC. As protein: CASRPGQGSYEQYF.

This rearrangement joins TRBV10-3 to TRBJ2-2, with D uncertain. CDR1 and CDR2 (germline): ENHRY, SYGVKD. V dropped 8 bases and J dropped 6 bases, with 13 bases sitting between them. The CDR3 has 13 residues. CDR3 sequence (DNA): TGTGCCATCTCGGTCGAGGCCCCCGGGGAGCTGTTTTTT. It specifies CAISVEAPGELFF.

Ten or more counts support this clonotype. The chain recombines TRBV12-3 or TRBV12-4 with TRBJ2-1; D is ambiguous. Deletions cut 3 bases from V and 0 bases from J, with 6 bases between. The CDR3 spans 14 residues. In DNA, the CDR3 is TGTGCCAGCAGTTTGTTAAACTCCTACAATGAGCAGTTCTTC. Its translation: CASSLLNSYNEQFF.

For the CDR3, the DNA is TGTGCCAGCAGTTTTTCGGGGGGGCCTAACTATGGCTACACCTTC. Its translation is CASSFSGGPNYGYTF. V usage is TRBV28 and J usage is TRBJ1-2, with D possibly being TRBD1 (6 bases). CDR1 MDHEN and CDR2 SYDVKM come from the germline V gene. The CDR3 extends over 15 amino acids. Deletions cut 3 bases from V and 0 bases from J, with 11 bases between.

In this sample, this clonotype turned up many times. The genes are TRBV9 and TRBJ2-5; D possibly corresponds to TRBD2 (5 bases). Trimming cost V 2 bases and J 1 base, with 12 bases left between them. This CDR3 has 15 amino acids. Germline V CDR1 and CDR2: SGDLS, YYNGEE. For the CDR3, the DNA is TGTGCCAGCAGCGTTTTATCGGGGAGCCAAGAGACCCAGTACTTC. Residues: CASSVLSGSQETQYF. The whole variable domain, filled in from reference TRBV9 and TRBJ2-5, reads DSGVTQTPKHLITATGQRVTLRCSPRSGDLSVYWYQQSLDQGLQFLIQYYNGEERAKGNILERFSAQQFPDLHSELNLSSLELGDSALYFCASSVLSGSQETQYFGPGTRLLVL.

This clonotype was seen at least ten times. The genes are TRBV12-3 or TRBV12-4 and TRBJ1-4; no clear D. Trimming shortened V by 4 bases and J by 0 bases, and 12 bases separated the two germline ends. The CDR3 is 16 amino acids. CDR3 sequence reads: CASSSSWSTTNEKLFF. The CDR3 DNA reads as TGTGCCAGCAGTTCCTCGTGGTCAACAACTAATGAAAAACTGTTTTTT.

This clonotype was recorded at least ten times. The CDR3 region is CSVVCTEAFF. As DNA, the CDR3 is TGCAGCGTTGTATGCACTGAAGCTTTCTTT. The chain joins TRBV29-1 to TRBJ1-1; D not resolved. Trimming took off 4 bases at V and 4 bases at J, with 4 bases between the two ends. Germline V gives CDR1 SQVTM, CDR2 ANQGSEA. The CDR3 is 10 amino acids.

This clonotype has a handful of counts. This chain uses TRBV7-9 with TRBJ2-7, with D maybe TRBD1 (5 bases). Germline CDR1 and CDR2: SEHNR and FQNEAQ (reference sequence). CDR3 length: 14 amino acids. V shed 7 bases and J shed 3 bases, with 16 bases lying between them. For the CDR3, the DNA is TGTGCCAGCACCCAGACAGAGACCGACTACGAGCAGTACTTC. As protein: CASTQTETDYEQYF.

The J gene is TRBJ2-3, the V gene TRBV5-1, with unresolved D. Germline-derived CDR1 and CDR2 are SGHRS and YFSETQ. The CDR3 runs 15 residues. V lost 1 base, J lost 4 bases, and 13 bases lay in between. CDR3 coding DNA: TGCGCCAGCAGCTTGTCGGGTAGTGAGTCAGATACGCAGTATTTT. It yields the protein CASSLSGSESDTQYF.

In its sample, this clonotype was seen a few times. The chain has TRBV7-8 and TRBJ1-5; TRBD1 is a possible D gene (5 bases). The V gene's germline CDR1 is SGHVS and CDR2 FQNEAQ. The CDR3 loop spans 18 amino acids. V lost 0 bases and J 3 bases, leaving 18 bases between the germline ends. The CDR3 protein is CASSLAPSTGAFNQPQHF. The CDR3 coding sequence is TGTGCCAGCAGCTTAGCCCCATCGACTGGGGCCTTCAATCAGCCCCAGCATTTT.

The CDR3 DNA reads TGTGCCAGTAGCCCAGGGGTGCCAGATACGCAGTATTTT. It specifies CASSPGVPDTQYF. The gene calls are TRBV19 and TRBJ2-3, with D perhaps TRBD1 (6 bases). The CDR3 covers 13 residues. Germline V gene sequence: CDR1 LNHDA, CDR2 SQIVND (reference sequence). V was pared by 6 bases and J by 4 bases, with 11 bases between.

The genes are TRBV10-3 and TRBJ2-7; tentative D call: TRBD1 (6 bases). This CDR3 is 16 amino acids long. V was shortened by 2 bases and J by 1 base, with 15 bases between the two germline ends. Germline V gene lookup returns CDR1 ENHRY and CDR2 SYGVKD. The CDR3 reads CAISEIGGVQSYEQYF. The CDR3, as DNA: TGTGCCATCAGTGAGATAGGGGGAGTGCAGTCCTACGAGCAGTACTTC.

This clonotype was observed many times. The gene calls are TRBV2 and TRBJ1-1; a possible D gene is TRBD1 (5 bases). In germline, CDR1 is SNHLY, CDR2 FYNNEI. This CDR3 region has 13 residues. V was clipped by 6 bases and J by 4 bases, with 12 bases between them. The CDR3 region has the DNA TGTGCCAGCAGGGGTGACAGATCCACTGAAGCTTTCTTT. Translation gives CASRGDRSTEAFF.

This clonotype was seen at least ten times. The rearrangement joins TRBV11-2 to TRBJ2-3; D may be TRBD1 or TRBD2 (6 bases each). The CDR3 extends over 20 amino acids. CDR1 and CDR2 from the germline V gene are SGHAT and FQNNGV. V was pared by 1 base and J by 1 base, with 24 bases between. This chain's CDR3 is CASSLVGGGWGARGTDTQYF. The CDR3 nucleotides are TGTGCCAGCAGCTTAGTCGGCGGCGGATGGGGGGCAAGGGGCACAGATACGCAGTATTTT.